The rows below give T cell receptor beta chains drawn from one sample of a study of human T cells and chemical hapten exposure. Each CDR3 protein is one row after TCRdb ran MiXCR on the RACE reads. The sample carries around 57,000 distinct CDR3 sequences, about 11% recorded once. The sample in question was whole blood, obtained in connection with sensitization to the hapten diphenylcyclopropenone (DPC). The receptor set was obtained from a woman in her 40s with alopecia areata. Some clones in this sample may be carry-over from other donors' samples. Both conserved end residues are part of each CDR3. Fields, in order: J gene, V gene, clone size, D gene, CDR3 DNA, CDR3 protein. The D gene is left open where the match is weak. Some rows have no size entry. The others give once, few or many, or a class for an expanded clone.

TRBJ1-1,TRBV4-2,-,-,TGTGCCAGCAGCCAAGATTTCATTGGCACTGAAGCTTTCTTT,CASSQDFIGTEAFF
TRBJ1-1,TRBV7-8,once,TRBD1,TGTGCCAGCAGCCTTTGGACAGGATCGAACACTGAAGCTTTCTTT,CASSLWTGSNTEAFF
TRBJ2-1,TRBV5-1,-,-,TGCGCCAGCAGCTTGGGACTTAACGAGCAGTTCTTC,CASSLGLNEQFF
TRBJ1-1,TRBV6-2/TRBV6-3,many,-,TGTGCCAGCAGTTATGCAATGAACACTGAAGCTTTCTTT,CASSYAMNTEAFF
TRBJ2-7,TRBV15,-,TRBD1,TGTGCCACGGGGACAGGGGGCTACGAGCAGTACTTC,CATGTGGYEQYF
TRBJ2-7,TRBV19,-,TRBD1,TGTGCCAGTAGTACCTCCGGGACAGGCGTCTACGAGCAGTACTTC,CASSTSGTGVYEQYF
TRBJ1-2,TRBV4-3,many,-,TGCGCCAGCAGCCAAGAAAAGGGACACTACTATGGGGGCTACACCTTC,CASSQEKGHYYGGYTF
TRBJ2-7,TRBV7-2,-,TRBD1,TGTGCCAGCAGCTTAGTGGGACAGGGGCTCTACGAGCAGTACTTC,CASSLVGQGLYEQYF
TRBJ2-5,TRBV11-2,few,TRBD2,TGTGCCAGCAGCGCCCGGACTAGCGGGAGTCAAGAGACCCAGTACTTC,CASSARTSGSQETQYF
TRBJ2-7,TRBV27,few,-,TGTGCCAGTCGGGGTTTCTCCCACGAGCAGTACTTC,CASRGFSHEQYF
TRBJ2-5,TRBV5-4,many,-,TGTGCCAGCAGCTCCAGGGTGCGGGAGACCCAGTACTTC,CASSSRVRETQYF
TRBJ2-1,TRBV27,many,TRBD1,TGTGCCAGCAGTTACTCCGAGGACAGGTTATACAATGAGCAGTTCTTC,CASSYSEDRLYNEQFF
TRBJ2-3,TRBV19,few,-,TGTGCCAGTAGTGGGATGGTAACTAGCACAGATACGCAGTATTTT,CASSGMVTSTDTQYF
TRBJ2-2,TRBV6-6,-,TRBD1,TGTGCCAGCAGTTACCCCGCTCACCCCACTGGACAGGGGCTGAAGACCGGGGAGCTGTTTTTT,CASSYPAHPTGQGLKTGELFF